This T cell receptor beta chain stems from a study of CD4 T cells in relation to SARS-CoV-2 and coronaviruses. At the level of the study: ViraFEST: roughly ten-day antigen culture of PBMCs, then TCR beta CDR3 sequencing.

A note on this clone: Its target is not known.

The unexposed donors gave CD4+ T cells in about 2011-2018, prior to COVID-19. After around nine days of culture, CD4+ T cells were isolated. As cell numbers allowed, unexposed-donor CD4+ T cells faced SARS-CoV-2 S/N and four cold-coronavirus spikes. Here immunoSEQ multiplex PCR was the method, and the copy in TCRdb shows in-frame clones only, minus some. The sample contains tens of thousands of clones, over 70% of which appear only once. The CDR3 is made up of 15 amino acids. CDR1 is LGHDT, CDR2 YNNKEL, per germline (reference sequence). V lost 1 base, J lost 2 bases, and 9 bases lay in between. This sequence originates from a human donor in good health. V is TRBV3-1 (or the pseudogene TRBV3-2) and J is TRBJ2-1; D possibly corresponds to TRBD1 (6 bases). The sequencing input was CD4+ T cells from PBMCs, cultured in vitro. The CDR3 reads CASSQAGTTYNEQFF. The CDR3 nucleotides are TGTGCCAGCAGCCAAGCCGGGACAACCTACAATGAGCAGTTCTTC.